This T cell receptor (beta chain) was sequenced for a study of blood T cell repertoires in COVID-19 (dated by TCRdb to about 2020). In the study overall: The collaborator samples originated in the United States, Italy and Spain and spanned the acute and convalescent phases of COVID-19. The repertoires were released in a freely available public database meant as a resource for research on the immune response to SARS-CoV-2. HLA class I and class II types, where available, came from metadata supplied by the sample provider rather than from assay-based typing. The sample metadata nearly always contained a de-identified subject ID, COVID-19 status, age in years and sex. The material from the prospective study consisted of cDNA or gDNA derived from T cells, B-cell-depleted T cells, or PBMCs. Deeply sampled blood TCRbeta repertoires from subjects exposed to, actively infected with, or recovered from COVID-19 were included in the dataset. Samples were obtained from the ongoing ImmuneRACE study (first 160 participants) and from 1,000 to 1,500 subjects provided by 6 global collaborators. Results the study describes overall, beyond this receptor: The quantity of clinical and demographic metadata differed by source and by participant and was supplied without curation.

Collaborating institutions collected whole blood in K2EDTA tubes following their own protocols. For TCRbeta analysis, collaborators shipped samples in one of three forms: frozen whole blood, isolated PBMCs, or DNA extracted from either of those sample types. There are a few counts of this clone. Its specific antigen is unknown. Base qualities are missing; no much larger clone stands one base away. TCRbeta CDR3 regions were amplified from genomic DNA using the immunoSEQ Assay, a bias-controlled multiplex PCR. Per the original workflow: The number of nucleated cells in each sample was estimated by amplification of reference gene primers within the assay. Sequence reads were collapsed and filtered to measure the absolute abundance of every unique TCRbeta CDR3 rearrangement. For each sample, productive Simpson clonality was calculated as the square root of Simpson's diversity index over productive rearrangements. In TCRdb, the immuneACCESS table is reduced to in-frame sequences with V and J assigned. These tables do not hold every clone; where another copy was compared, an unresolved V gene accounts for under half, and the others remain unexplained. V, J and clone size derive from that table, while D and trimming were established from the DNA sequence. In this sample the table shows approximately 160,000 clones, around four fifths of which occur a single time. Around 2.7% of the sample is in the top ten clones.

Sequences were obtained from peripheral blood. This receptor was identified in a man between 65 and 80 years old with acute or convalescent COVID-19.

The DNA sequence is TGCAGCGTTGAAGGAAGTCAGGGCGTAGATACGCAGTATTTT. It encodes CSVEGSQGVDTQYF. In this chain, TRBV29-1 is recombined with TRBJ2-3; TRBD1 is a weak D gene call, 5 bases matching. The CDR3 goes from the cysteine to the phenylalanine over 14 residues. The retained sequence is limited to the CDR3, 42 bases, with the frame set at the first base. Trimming costs V 1 base and J 5 bases, and their ends lie 13 bases apart. From a lookup of the germline V gene, CDR1 and CDR2 are SQVTM and ANQGSEA.